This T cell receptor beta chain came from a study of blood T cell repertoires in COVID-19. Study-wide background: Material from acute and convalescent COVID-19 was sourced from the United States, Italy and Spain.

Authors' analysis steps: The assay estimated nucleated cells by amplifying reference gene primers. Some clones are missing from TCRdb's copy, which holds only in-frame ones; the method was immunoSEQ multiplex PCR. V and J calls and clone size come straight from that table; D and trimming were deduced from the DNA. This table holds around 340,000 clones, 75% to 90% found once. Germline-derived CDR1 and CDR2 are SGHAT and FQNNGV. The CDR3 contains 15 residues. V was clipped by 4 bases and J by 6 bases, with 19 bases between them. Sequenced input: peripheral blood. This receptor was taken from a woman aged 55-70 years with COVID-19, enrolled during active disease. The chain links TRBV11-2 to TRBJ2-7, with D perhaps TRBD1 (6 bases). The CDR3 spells CASSSPGESHSEQYF. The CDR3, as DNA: TGTGCCAGCAGCTCCCCAGGGGAAAGTCACAGCGAGCAGTACTTC.